A selection of T cell receptor beta chains follows, all from one sample in a study of patients and donors after allogeneic stem cell transplantation. TCRdb re-called the RT-PCR reads through MiXCR, storing one row per CDR3 protein. Of roughly 880,000 distinct CDR3 sequences listed, approximately 18% were seen once; the top ten hold 5% to 6.5%. What was sequenced was blood, either unsorted or a sorted T cell fraction (not recorded which). These receptors were obtained from a human donor who was either an allogeneic HSCT recipient or a stem cell or donor lymphocyte infusion donor (not recorded which). It is not recorded whose cells these are; they may come from a transplant donor. Both conserved end residues are part of each CDR3.

v_gene: TRBV5-1; j_gene: TRBJ1-4; CDR3aa: CASSQDRGGKLFF
v_gene: TRBV7-9; j_gene: TRBJ1-3; CDR3aa: CASSSPFLGNTIYF
v_gene: TRBV6-2/TRBV6-3; j_gene: TRBJ1-1; CDR3aa: CASNPLYNMNTEAFF
v_gene: TRBV7-2; j_gene: TRBJ2-7; CDR3aa: CASSRRSAAISYEQYF
v_gene: TRBV7-9; j_gene: TRBJ2-1; CDR3aa: CASSAEGLAGVNEQFF
v_gene: TRBV5-1; j_gene: TRBJ2-1; CDR3aa: CASSPSPGNEQFF
v_gene: TRBV6-2/TRBV6-3; j_gene: TRBJ2-6; CDR3aa: CASSYSTVRGANVLTF
v_gene: TRBV12-3/TRBV12-4; j_gene: TRBJ1-1; CDR3aa: CASTPLGTEAFF
v_gene: TRBV12-3/TRBV12-4; j_gene: TRBJ2-1; CDR3aa: CASSRLWGAAGVNEQFF
v_gene: TRBV20-1; j_gene: TRBJ2-1; CDR3aa: CSAPTSVSSYNEQFF
v_gene: TRBV12-3/TRBV12-4; j_gene: TRBJ1-2; CDR3aa: CASSLEVTEREGNYGYTF
v_gene: TRBV20-1; j_gene: TRBJ2-3; CDR3aa: CSAERGSTDTQYF
v_gene: TRBV20-1; j_gene: TRBJ2-7; CDR3aa: CSARVGRGGFSYEQYF
v_gene: TRBV12-3/TRBV12-4; j_gene: TRBJ1-2; CDR3aa: CASSPSPQDKDGYTF
v_gene: TRBV20-1; j_gene: TRBJ2-7; CDR3aa: CSARNVAWGEQYF
v_gene: TRBV6-1; j_gene: TRBJ2-4; CDR3aa: CASSQPAGGRNIQYF
v_gene: TRBV3-1; j_gene: TRBJ2-1; CDR3aa: CASSQDLDRDNEQFF
v_gene: TRBV29-1; j_gene: TRBJ1-1; CDR3aa: CSALGGGGTEAFF
v_gene: TRBV24-1; j_gene: TRBJ2-3; CDR3aa: CATSERATSTDTQYF
v_gene: TRBV29-1; j_gene: TRBJ2-7; CDR3aa: CSGASGTGVYEQYF
v_gene: TRBV4-3; j_gene: TRBJ2-3; CDR3aa: CASSQASPGRMGDTQYF
v_gene: TRBV7-9; j_gene: TRBJ1-4; CDR3aa: CASSLLGALSEKLFF
v_gene: TRBV12-3/TRBV12-4; j_gene: TRBJ2-2; CDR3aa: CASSGTGLLSGELFF
v_gene: TRBV30; j_gene: TRBJ1-3; CDR3aa: CAWSVVRAALRNTIYF
v_gene: TRBV6-1; j_gene: TRBJ2-3; CDR3aa: CASSHTSGGANLRTDTQYF
v_gene: TRBV9; j_gene: TRBJ2-3; CDR3aa: CASSELDGLPRIDTDTQYF
v_gene: TRBV7-3; j_gene: TRBJ2-7; CDR3aa: CASSSYPTSGIYEQYF
v_gene: TRBV27; j_gene: TRBJ2-3; CDR3aa: CASSFRPIRAQYF
v_gene: TRBV5-6; j_gene: TRBJ2-3; CDR3aa: CAGGEGTDTQYF
v_gene: TRBV24-1; j_gene: TRBJ1-1; CDR3aa: CARGTALEAFF
v_gene: TRBV25-1; j_gene: TRBJ2-7; CDR3aa: CASSEWLGQGANEQYF
v_gene: TRBV29-1; j_gene: TRBJ2-2; CDR3aa: CSVASGVNTGELFF
v_gene: TRBV5-1; j_gene: TRBJ2-3; CDR3aa: CASSLDGSGGGSKSTDTQYF